Shown below are 18 T cell receptor beta chains from a single sample sequenced in a study of shared clonotypes between healthy human individuals. The table came from immunoSEQ multiplex PCR; TCRdb's copy has only in-frame clones and leaves some out. Counted here are around 1.9 million clones, more than 85% occurring once; the ten biggest clones make up 1.5% to 2%. Only CD45RO-negative cells positively selected for CCR7 counted as naive CD8 cells, so terminally differentiated effector memory CD45RA+ cells were excluded. The sequenced sample was naive CD8+ T cells from PBMCs. Receptors originate from a man aged 18 to 35 in good health. Some clones in this sample may be carry-over from other donors' samples.

The V gene is TRBV29-1, the J gene TRBJ1-2; possible D gene TRBD1, 5 bases. Germline values: CDR1 SQVTM, CDR2 ANQGSEA. The CDR3 is 13 amino acids. V lost 1 base to trimming and J lost 4 bases, with 10 bases between them. The CDR3 DNA reads as TGCAGCGTTGAAGGGTGGGGCGGCTATGGCTACACCTTC. Its translation: CSVEGWGGYGYTF.

This CDR3 is CASSPDLTRYNEQFF. DNA of the CDR3: TGTGCCAGCAGCCCGGACCTGACGAGGTACAATGAGCAGTTCTTC. The chain links TRBV7-3 to TRBJ2-1; D not resolved. There are 15 residues in the CDR3. The germline gives CDR1 SGHTA, CDR2 FQGTGA. V was shortened by 5 bases and J by 4 bases, with 15 bases between the two germline ends.

V gene TRBV19 combines with J gene TRBJ2-1; D ambiguous. Trimming removed 6 bases at V and 8 bases at J, with 17 bases between. The germline V gene encodes CDR1 LNHDA and CDR2 SQIVND (reference sequence). This CDR3 is 14 amino acids long. CDR3 sequence (DNA): TGTGCCAGTAGGTACCGGGCACCTAACCATGAGCAGTTCTTC. Translation gives CASRYRAPNHEQFF.

The rearrangement links TRBV7-6 to TRBJ2-4; 9 nucleotides match TRBD1. V was clipped by 5 bases and J by 5 bases; unmatched bases: 10. There are 16 residues in the CDR3. Germline V gene data show CDR1 as SGHVS and CDR2 as FNYEAQ. The CDR3: CASSSRQGGFENIQYF. The CDR3 coding sequence is TGTGCCAGCAGCAGCAGACAGGGGGGTTTCGAAAACATTCAGTACTTC. Based on the CDR3 plus reference TRBV7-6 and TRBJ2-4, the full variable domain is GAGVSQSPRYKVTKRGQDVALRCDPISGHVSLYWYRQALGQGPEFLTYFNYEAQQDKSGLPNDRFSAERPEGSISTLTIQRTEQRDSAMYRCASSSRQGGFENIQYFGAGTRLSVL.

The count of this clone is one. The gene calls are TRBV2 and TRBJ2-7; 9 nucleotides agree with TRBD2. The CDR3 spans 15 residues. Germline CDR1 SNHLY, CDR2 FYNNEI. V shed 6 bases, J shed 5 bases, and the junction held 11 bases outside the gene matches. The CDR3 sequence: CASRVSGSAGDEQYF. CDR3 DNA: TGTGCCAGCAGGGTTAGCGGGAGCGCCGGGGACGAGCAGTACTTC.

The chain uses TRBV9 and TRBJ2-7; maybe TRBD2 (6 bases). Germline CDR1 reads SGDLS; CDR2 reads YYNGEE. Trimming shortened V by 3 bases and J by 7 bases, and 11 bases separated the two germline ends. CDR3 length: 12 amino acids. Written as DNA, the CDR3 is TGTGCCAGCAGCGGGGATGGGAGGGAGCAGTACTTC. Translated: CASSGDGREQYF. Using reference TRBV9 and TRBJ2-7 for the parts outside the CDR3, the full variable domain is DSGVTQTPKHLITATGQRVTLRCSPRSGDLSVYWYQQSLDQGLQFLIQYYNGEERAKGNILERFSAQQFPDLHSELNLSSLELGDSALYFCASSGDGREQYFGPGTRLTVT.

The V and J genes are TRBV27 and TRBJ2-2, with 11 positions matching TRBD2. V lost 6 bases to trimming and J lost 3 bases; unmatched junction nucleotides: 9. The germline gives CDR1 MNHEY, CDR2 SMNVEV (reference sequence). The CDR3 extends over 17 amino acids. CDR3 loop: CASRPIPLAGDTGELFF. The CDR3 region has the DNA TGTGCCAGCAGGCCTATACCACTAGCGGGAGACACCGGGGAGCTGTTTTTT.

This sequence joins TRBV7-9 and TRBJ2-2, with 7 bases identical to TRBD2. V lost 4 bases to trimming and J lost 4 bases; unmatched junction nucleotides: 3. This CDR3 spans 14 amino acids. Germline V lookup: CDR1 SEHNR, CDR2 FQNEAQ (reference sequence). CDR3 region: CASSSTSATGELFF. Written as DNA, the CDR3 is TGTGCCAGCAGCTCAACTAGCGCCACCGGGGAGCTGTTTTTT.

On this clone: One end of the junction varies from germline; a read error may be responsible. V gene TRBV4-1 combines with J gene TRBJ2-7; 10 nucleotides match TRBD2. CDR3 length equals 20 residues. Per germline, CDR1 MGHRA and CDR2 YSYEKL. The CDR3 spells CASSQGIGGWVGTSVGSSKF. DNA for the CDR3: TGCGCCAGCAGCCAAGGTATAGGGGGTTGGGTTGGGACTAGCGTTGGGTCGTCGAAGTTC.

In DNA form, the CDR3 reads TGTGCCAGCAACCCCGAAGGGCCCGAGCAGTACTTC. It yields the protein CASNPEGPEQYF. J is TRBJ2-7 and V is TRBV28, with no clear D. The V end was cut by 7 bases, the J end by 6 bases, with 13 bases between. The CDR3 consists of 12 residues. The germline V gene encodes CDR1 MDHEN and CDR2 SYDVKM.

V is TRBV5-6 and J is TRBJ1-2, with D unclear. Germline values: CDR1 SGHDT, CDR2 YYEEEE. The V and J ends lost 1 base and 8 bases respectively, with 15 bases between them. CDR3 length: 14 amino acids. The CDR3 reads CASSLNEGLWGYTF. In nucleotides, the CDR3 is TGTGCCAGCAGCTTGAATGAGGGTCTATGGGGCTACACCTTC.

The genes are TRBV5-6 and TRBJ2-7, with D tentatively TRBD1 (6 bases). Germline V CDR1 and CDR2: SGHDT, YYEEEE. The CDR3 extends over 16 amino acids. V was shortened by 3 bases and J by 4 bases, with 20 bases between the two germline ends. Here the CDR3 DNA reads TGTGCCAGCAGCTGGGGGACACAGGGCGTTAGGTACGAGCAGTACTTC. It is translated as CASSWGTQGVRYEQYF.

The chain employs TRBV10-1 and TRBJ1-5; D gene unclear. The germline CDR1 and CDR2 sequences are WNHNN and SYGVQD (reference sequence). This CDR3 is built from 13 residues. Trimming cost V 5 bases and J 3 bases, with 8 bases left between them. CDR3 sequence reads: CASSPGYNQPQHF. The CDR3 coding sequence is TGCGCCAGCAGTCCGGGGTACAATCAGCCCCAGCATTTT.

The genes are TRBV7-9 and TRBJ1-1; TRBD1 is a possible D gene (5 bases). CDR1 and CDR2 (germline): SEHNR, FQNEAQ (reference sequence). This CDR3 contains 18 residues. Deletions cut 4 bases from V and 3 bases from J, with 24 bases between. The CDR3: CASSSPVAGPTRDTEAFF. The CDR3 nucleotides are TGTGCCAGCAGCTCCCCAGTAGCAGGGCCCACTCGGGACACTGAAGCTTTCTTT.

This rearrangement joins TRBV15 to TRBJ2-5; possible D gene TRBD1, 6 bases. The V gene lost 2 bases and the J gene lost 2 bases, with 15 bases spanning the gap. CDR1 LNHNV and CDR2 YYDKDF come from the germline V gene (reference sequence). The CDR3 length is 16 residues. In nucleotides, the CDR3 is TGTGCCACCAGCAGACCTCTGACAGGACCTCAAGAGACCCAGTACTTC. This codes for CATSRPLTGPQETQYF.

CDR3 in amino acids: CASSVAGGAAKNIQYF. The CDR3 coding sequence is TGTGCCAGCAGCGTAGCCGGGGGGGCGGCCAAAAACATTCAGTACTTC. The V gene is TRBV9, the J gene TRBJ2-4; 8 bases are shared with TRBD2. V gave up 0 bases and J gave up 1 base; unmatched junction bases: 3. This CDR3 is built from 16 residues. The germline CDR1 and CDR2 sequences are SGDLS and YYNGEE. The whole variable domain, filled in from reference TRBV9 and TRBJ2-4, reads DSGVTQTPKHLITATGQRVTLRCSPRSGDLSVYWYQQSLDQGLQFLIQYYNGEERAKGNILERFSAQQFPDLHSELNLSSLELGDSALYFCASSVAGGAAKNIQYFGAGTRLSVL.

This clone showed up just once. This chain links TRBV2 with TRBJ2-7, with D possibly being TRBD2 (6 bases). With 2 bases removed from V and 3 bases from J, the gap between germline ends came to 17 bases. This CDR3 comprises 16 residues. Germline V gene sequence: CDR1 SNHLY, CDR2 FYNNEI. DNA of the CDR3: TGTGCCAGCAGTGAAAATAGAAGGGAGGTGGGCTACGAGCAGTACTTC. This gives the protein CASSENRREVGYEQYF.

In its sample, this clone was seen once. The chain uses TRBV7-3 and TRBJ2-1; 11 bases fit TRBD2. Germline-derived CDR1 and CDR2 are SGHTA and FQGTGA. The CDR3 is 16 residues long. The trim removed 5 bases at V and 6 bases at J, leaving 9 bases unmatched. This CDR3 is CASSPDSGRAPNEQFF. CDR3 nucleotide sequence: TGTGCCAGCAGCCCAGATAGCGGGAGGGCCCCCAATGAGCAGTTCTTC.